The text below deals with one TCR beta chain. This sample is drawn from a study of blood T cell repertoires in COVID-19. Study details: The origin of the acute and convalescent COVID-19 samples was the United States, Italy and Spain. In each case, the material was cDNA or gDNA derived from T cells, B-cell-depleted T cells, or PBMCs.

Data came from immunoSEQ multiplex PCR; TCRdb stores just in-frame clones and leaves some out. The sample lists 150,000 to 200,000 clones, 88% occurring once. CDR3 size: 16 residues. V lost 3 bases and J 1 base, leaving 15 bases between the germline ends. The germline V gene encodes CDR1 KGHSH and CDR2 LQKENI. The rearrangement uses TRBV18 and TRBJ1-1, with D hard to call. This clonotype was obtained from a man aged 35 to 55 with active or convalescent COVID-19. The specimen was peripheral blood. The CDR3 sequence: CASSPPFGFTNTEAFF. The CDR3, as DNA: TGTGCCAGCTCACCTCCGTTCGGGTTTACGAACACTGAAGCTTTCTTT.